These 27 T cell receptor beta chains share one sample of origin, sequenced in a study of regulatory T cells in long-lasting Graves disease. The sample's time point: persistent/refractory GD, antithyroid drugs over 5 years with positive TRAb. Preparation of the TCR library used RNA extracted from PBMCs. To make TCR beta libraries, researchers used iRepertoire HTBI primers and Arm-PCR of CDR3 regions. TCRdb redid the calling of the multiplex PCR reads with MiXCR, one entry per CDR3 protein. The data show about 470,000 distinct CDR3 sequences, with about 22% seen just once and 7.1% held by the top ten. The input for sequencing was peripheral blood mononuclear cells (PBMCs), taken when the disease was refractory, from a patient treated with antithyroid drugs. All receptors derive from a female donor with Graves disease.

This clonotype showed up just a few times. The chain uses TRBV10-2 and TRBJ2-3; 7 nucleotides agree with TRBD2. Germline CDR1 is WSHSY and CDR2 is SAAADI. V was pared by 3 bases and J by 6 bases, with 21 bases of the junction left unmatched. The CDR3 runs 19 residues. In DNA, the CDR3 is TGCGCCAGCAGTGAAGGGTGGGAAAAGCGGGACTATCTAGCGGATACGCAGTATTTT. It translates to CASSEGWEKRDYLADTQYF.

V gene TRBV7-3 combines with J gene TRBJ2-2; weak D call: TRBD1 (5 bases). The CDR3 has 16 amino acids. Trimming stripped 1 base from V and 3 bases from J, with 12 bases between. In germline, CDR1 is SGHTA, CDR2 FQGTGA. DNA for the CDR3: TGTGCCAGCAGCTTAAGGGGCCAGGCGGACACCGGGGAGCTGTTTTTT. It yields the protein CASSLRGQADTGELFF.

The chain recombines TRBV28 with TRBJ2-5; D uncertain. V lost 5 bases, J lost 5 bases, and 12 bases lay in between. Per the germline V gene, CDR1 is MDHEN and CDR2 is SYDVKM. The CDR3 is 13 residues long. CDR3 protein: CASSIGRHETQYF. CDR3 DNA sequence: TGTGCCAGCAGTATAGGCAGGCACGAGACCCAGTACTTC. The complete variable domain, with remaining parts taken from reference TRBV28 and TRBJ2-5, reads DVKVTQSSRYLVKRTGEKVFLECVQDMDHENMFWYRQDPGLGLRLIYFSYDVKMKEKGDIPEGYSVSREKKERFSLILESASTNQTSMYLCASSIGRHETQYFGPGTRLLVL.

The rearrangement uses TRBV25-1 and TRBJ2-6, with 8 bases fitting TRBD1. Germline V gene data show CDR1 as MGHDK and CDR2 as SYGVNS. V trimming: 6 bases; J trimming: 2 bases; junction bases outside the gene matches: 6. The CDR3 is 16 residues long. This CDR3 is CASRPQGAAGANVLTF. CDR3 nucleotide sequence: TGTGCCAGCAGACCGCAGGGGGCCGCTGGGGCCAACGTCCTGACTTTC. The full variable domain, with the rest looked up from reference TRBV25-1 and TRBJ2-6, is EADIYQTPRYLVIGTGKKITLECSQTMGHDKMYWYQQDPGMELHLIHYSYGVNSTEKGDLSSESTVSRIRTEHFPLTLESARPSHTSQYLCASRPQGAAGANVLTFGAGSRLTVL.

This chain uses TRBV3-2 with TRBJ2-4; the table's D call, TRBD2, was not checked against the DNA. TRBV3-2 is a recognized pseudogene. The CDR3 is 20 residues long. Here the CDR3 reads CASSHPLRRLAPESENIQYF. In DNA form, the CDR3 reads TGTGCCAGCAGCCACCCCCTGAGGAGACTAGCGCCGGAGAGCGAAAACATTCAGTACTTC.

Only a few counts were recorded for this clonotype. The CDR3 bases are TGTGCCAGCAGTGACTCGAATGGAGGGCCTCTTAGTGTCTACACCTTC. It translates to CASSDSNGGPLSVYTF. J is TRBJ1-2 and V is TRBV6-4; D uncertain. The CDR3 spans 16 residues. The ends were cut back, 0 bases at V and 10 bases at J, with 21 bases in the middle. Germline lookup yields CDR1 MRHNA and CDR2 SNTAGT.

This clonotype was counted ten times or more. The rearrangement uses TRBV6-1 and TRBJ2-2; 11 positions match TRBD2. After removal of 4 bases from V and 0 bases from J, the junction contained 10 bases not matched to a gene. The germline gives CDR1 MNHNS, CDR2 SASEGT. This CDR3 spans 19 amino acids. In DNA, the CDR3 is TGTGCCAGCAGTGCGTCCTCTCCGGGACTAGCGGCGAACACCGGGGAGCTGTTTTTT. Translated, it gives CASSASSPGLAANTGELFF.

This clonotype has at least ten counts. The gene calls are TRBV12-3 or TRBV12-4 and TRBJ1-5, with a weak D call TRBD1 (6 bases). The CDR3 extends over 16 amino acids. Trimming shortened V by 5 bases and J by 3 bases, and 17 bases separated the two germline ends. The CDR3 protein is CASSAYREGTNQPQHF. Here the CDR3 DNA reads TGTGCCAGCAGTGCCTACAGGGAGGGGACCAATCAGCCCCAGCATTTT.

This clonotype was seen many times. The chain employs TRBV6-1 and TRBJ2-7; TRBD2 matches at 14 bases. There are 17 residues in the CDR3. The V and J ends lost 1 base and 5 bases, in that order; junction bases with no gene match: 7. Germline values: CDR1 MNHNS, CDR2 SASEGT. The CDR3 DNA follows: TGTGCCAGCAGTGAAGGACGACTAGCGGGGGGGCTTAACGAGCAGTACTTC. Its translation: CASSEGRLAGGLNEQYF.

This clonotype was counted only a few times. This chain uses TRBV7-2 with TRBJ1-1; tentative D call: TRBD1 (5 bases). V shed 3 bases and J shed 6 bases, with 8 bases lying between them. Germline V lookup: CDR1 SGHTA, CDR2 FQGNSA. The CDR3 is 12 residues long. This chain's CDR3 is CASSFRTSEAFF. The CDR3 bases are TGTGCCAGCAGCTTTAGGACATCTGAAGCTTTCTTT.

This clonotype was seen a handful of times. This sequence joins TRBV4-1 and TRBJ2-7; D may be TRBD2 (6 bases). Trimming left V 3 bases short and J 0 bases short, with 9 bases between. Germline V CDR1 and CDR2: MGHRA, YSYEKL. This CDR3 is 14 amino acids long. In DNA, the CDR3 is TGCGCCAGCAGCCACGAGGGAGGCTCCTACGAGCAGTACTTC. This sequence encodes CASSHEGGSYEQYF.

The table lists this clonotype with many counts. The genes are TRBV6-1 and TRBJ2-2; unclear D gene. Trimming removed 11 bases from V and 5 bases from J, with 12 bases in between. CDR1 is MNHNS and CDR2 is SASEGT in the germline V gene. The CDR3 contains 12 residues. This CDR3 reads CASQPSTGELFF. The CDR3 nucleotides read TGTGCCTCTCAACCTTCAACCGGGGAGCTGTTTTTT.

This clonotype is a singleton in its sample. The chain combines TRBV7-2 with TRBJ2-1; D may be TRBD2 (6 bases). CDR1 SGHTA and CDR2 FQGNSA come from the germline V gene. Between the trimmed V and J ends, which lost 3 bases and 3 bases, there was a span of 12 bases. This CDR3 comprises 15 residues. The chain's CDR3 is CASSLASGDYNEQFF. Here the CDR3 DNA reads TGTGCCAGCAGCTTGGCGTCGGGGGACTACAATGAGCAGTTCTTC. Full variable domain (remainder filled in from reference TRBV7-2 and TRBJ2-1): GAGVSQSPSNKVTEKGKDVELRCDPISGHTALYWYRQSLGQGLEFLIYFQGNSAPDKSGLPSDRFSAERTGGSVSTLTIQRTQQEDSAVYLCASSLASGDYNEQFFGPGTRLTVL.

The V and J genes are TRBV10-3 and TRBJ1-2, with D tentatively TRBD1 (5 bases). V lost 6 bases and J lost 10, with 15 bases in between. This CDR3 is 12 amino acids long. Looked up from germline, CDR1 is ENHRY and CDR2 is SYGVKD. CDR3 amino acids: CAIRGHADDYTF. For the CDR3, the DNA is TGTGCCATCAGGGGGCACGCGGATGACTACACCTTC.

This clonotype has at least ten counts. The chain has TRBV2 and TRBJ1-5; D not resolved. Germline V gene lookup returns CDR1 SNHLY and CDR2 FYNNEI. CDR3 length equals 13 residues. Trimming removed 3 bases at V and 3 bases at J, with 6 bases between. CDR3 sequence reads: CASSDDLNQPQHF. CDR3 DNA: TGTGCCAGCAGTGACGACCTCAATCAGCCCCAGCATTTT.

The rearrangement links TRBV12-3 or TRBV12-4 to TRBJ2-7, with D hard to call. V was cut by 2 bases and J by 0 bases, with 11 bases left in between. The CDR3 is 15 amino acids. CDR3 bases: TGTGCCAGCAGTTTATTATGGGCGGTCTCCTACGAGCAGTACTTC. This codes for CASSLLWAVSYEQYF.

V and J are TRBV4-1 and TRBJ1-4; D is unclear. Germline CDR1 and CDR2: MGHRA and YSYEKL. V dropped 6 bases and J dropped 8 bases, with 22 bases sitting between them. The CDR3 is 16 amino acids. CDR3 nucleotides: TGCGCCAGCAGAGTGGGTCCCGTTATCGTGGACGAAAAACTGTTTTTT. It is translated as CASRVGPVIVDEKLFF.

This clonotype has a count of ten or more. The chain links TRBV6-1 to TRBJ1-1, with 7 nucleotides matching TRBD1. J gave up 0 bases and V 3 bases, and 7 bases lay outside the gene matches. Germline V gene lookup returns CDR1 MNHNS and CDR2 SASEGT. This CDR3 contains 16 residues. CDR3 DNA: TGTGCCAGCAGTGACACTACAGGGGCCATGAACACTGAAGCTTTCTTT. Encoded protein: CASSDTTGAMNTEAFF.

This sequence joins TRBV27 and TRBJ2-5, with TRBD2 identical over 9 bases. The V segment lost 6 bases and the J segment 5 bases; nucleotides outside the gene matches: 7. The germline gives CDR1 MNHEY, CDR2 SMNVEV (reference sequence). The CDR3 contains 14 residues. CDR3 nucleotide sequence: TGTGCCAGCAGAGGACTAGCGACGGGGGAGACCCAGTACTTC. Amino acid sequence: CASRGLATGETQYF.

This clonotype was observed at least ten times. The gene calls are TRBV20-1 and TRBJ2-5; 9 bases align to TRBD2. CDR1 DFQATT and CDR2 SNEGSKA come from the germline V gene (reference sequence). The CDR3 has 15 residues. V shed 6 bases, J shed 5 bases, and the junction held 13 bases outside the gene matches. CDR3 amino acids: CSARAQREDGETQYF. As DNA, the CDR3 is TGCAGTGCGAGGGCCCAGCGGGAGGATGGGGAGACCCAGTACTTC.

This clonotype was observed at least ten times. The V gene is TRBV2, the J gene TRBJ1-4, with 9 bases fitting TRBD1. The CDR3 sequence is 15 residues long. Trimming removed 6 bases from V and 5 bases from J; junction bases left unmatched: 7. Germline lookup yields CDR1 SNHLY and CDR2 FYNNEI. The CDR3 loop reads CASSPGTGLNEKLFF. The CDR3 nucleotides read TGTGCCAGCAGCCCCGGGACAGGGTTGAATGAAAAACTGTTTTTT.

The J gene is TRBJ1-1, the V gene TRBV12-5; 7 bases are shared with TRBD1. J lost 5 bases, V lost 0 bases, and 6 bases had no gene match. The CDR3 is 15 residues long. Germline CDR1 reads LGHNT; CDR2 reads FRNRAP. As DNA, the CDR3 is TGTGCTAGTGGTTTGGTAGTCAGGGGGGGGACTGAAGCTTTCTTT. This gives the protein CASGLVVRGGTEAFF.

This clonotype was seen only a few times. The chain couples TRBV28 to TRBJ2-7; 11 bases are a match to TRBD1. Germline CDR1 and CDR2: MDHEN and SYDVKM. Trimming took 5 bases from V and 5 from J; bases not matched to a gene: 8. This CDR3 contains 15 residues. The CDR3 DNA reads as TGTGCCAGCAGTCCAGGACAGGGGGCGTCCCACGAGCAGTACTTC. Protein: CASSPGQGASHEQYF.

The chain's CDR3 is CSAGTSRNSYEQYF. The CDR3 DNA is TGCAGTGCTGGGACTAGCAGAAACTCCTACGAGCAGTACTTC. This sequence joins TRBV20-1 and TRBJ2-7; 9 bases are a match to TRBD2. V shed 5 bases and J 0 bases; nucleotides not matched to a gene: 5. CDR3 length: 14 residues. CDR1 is DFQATT, CDR2 SNEGSKA, per germline (reference sequence).

V gene TRBV7-8 combines with J gene TRBJ2-2; perhaps D is TRBD1 or TRBD2 (5 bases each). The germline V gene encodes CDR1 SGHVS and CDR2 FQNEAQ. CDR3 size: 13 residues. Trimming removed 8 bases from V and 6 bases from J, with 13 bases in between. As DNA, the CDR3 is TGTGCCAGCCGTATGAGGGGCCCCGGGGAGCTGTTTTTT. Amino acid sequence: CASRMRGPGELFF.

This chain links TRBV5-6 with TRBJ2-1, with D tentatively TRBD2 (5 bases). V lost 0 bases and J 8 bases, leaving 12 bases between the germline ends. The CDR3 extends over 14 amino acids. Germline values: CDR1 SGHDT, CDR2 YYEEEE. The CDR3: CASSLGLAIYEQFF. CDR3 nucleotide sequence: TGTGCCAGCAGCTTGGGGCTAGCAATCTATGAGCAGTTCTTC.

A few counts support this clonotype. The chain joins TRBV5-1 to TRBJ1-3; TRBD1 might be the D (6 bases). Trimming took 0 bases from V and 2 from J, leaving 9 bases between them. CDR3 size: 15 residues. Looked up from germline, CDR1 is SGHRS and CDR2 is YFSETQ. The CDR3 nucleotides are TGCGCCAGCAGCTTGGTGGGGGCTACTGGAAACACCATATATTTT. Its translation: CASSLVGATGNTIYF. Full variable domain (missing parts from reference TRBV5-1 and TRBJ1-3): KAGVTQTPRYLIKTRGQQVTLSCSPISGHRSVSWYQQTPGQGLQFLFEYFSETQRNKGNFPGRFSGRQFSNSRSEMNVSTLELGDSALYLCASSLVGATGNTIYFGEGSWLTVV.